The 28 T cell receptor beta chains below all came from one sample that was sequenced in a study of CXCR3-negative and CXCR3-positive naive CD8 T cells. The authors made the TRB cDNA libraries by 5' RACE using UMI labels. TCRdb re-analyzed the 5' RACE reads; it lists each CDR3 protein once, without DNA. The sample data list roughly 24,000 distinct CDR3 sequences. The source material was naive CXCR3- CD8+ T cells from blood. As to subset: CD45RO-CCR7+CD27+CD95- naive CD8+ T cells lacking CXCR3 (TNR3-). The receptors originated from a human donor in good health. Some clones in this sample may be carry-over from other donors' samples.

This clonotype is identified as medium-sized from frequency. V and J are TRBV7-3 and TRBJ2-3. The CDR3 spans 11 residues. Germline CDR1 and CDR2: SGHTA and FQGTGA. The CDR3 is CASSLSDTQYF.

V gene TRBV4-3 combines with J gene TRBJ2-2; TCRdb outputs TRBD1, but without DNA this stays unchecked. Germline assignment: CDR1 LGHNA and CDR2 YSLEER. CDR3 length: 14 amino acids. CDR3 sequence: CASSQDPRAGELFF.

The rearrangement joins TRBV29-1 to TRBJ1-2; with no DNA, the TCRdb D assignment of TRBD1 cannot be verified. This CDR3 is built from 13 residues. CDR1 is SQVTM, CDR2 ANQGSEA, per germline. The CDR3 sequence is CSARGGVNYGYTF.

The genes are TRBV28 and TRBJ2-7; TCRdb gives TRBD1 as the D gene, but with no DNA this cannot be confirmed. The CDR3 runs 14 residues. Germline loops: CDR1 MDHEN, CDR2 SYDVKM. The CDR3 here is CASSFSQGAREQYF. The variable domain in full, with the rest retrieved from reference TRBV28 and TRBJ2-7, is DVKVTQSSRYLVKRTGEKVFLECVQDMDHENMFWYRQDPGLGLRLIYFSYDVKMKEKGDIPEGYSVSREKKERFSLILESASTNQTSMYLCASSFSQGAREQYFGPGTRLTVT.

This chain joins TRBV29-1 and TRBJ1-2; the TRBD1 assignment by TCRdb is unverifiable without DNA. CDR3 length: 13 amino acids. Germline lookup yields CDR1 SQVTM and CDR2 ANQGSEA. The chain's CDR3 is CSVEDYIPGGYTF.

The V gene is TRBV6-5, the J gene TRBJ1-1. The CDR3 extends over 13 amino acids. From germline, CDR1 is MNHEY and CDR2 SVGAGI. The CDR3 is CASIKPLGTEAFF.

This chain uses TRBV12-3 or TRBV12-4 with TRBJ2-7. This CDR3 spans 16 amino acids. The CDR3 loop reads CASSQELGQGPYEQYF.

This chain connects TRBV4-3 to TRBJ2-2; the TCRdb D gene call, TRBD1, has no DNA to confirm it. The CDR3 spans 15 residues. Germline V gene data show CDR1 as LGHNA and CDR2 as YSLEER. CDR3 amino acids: CASSQGTGSTGELFF.

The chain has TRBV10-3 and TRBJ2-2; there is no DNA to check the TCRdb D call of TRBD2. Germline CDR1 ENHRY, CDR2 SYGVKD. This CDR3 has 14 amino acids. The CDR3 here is CAILKAGNTGELFF.

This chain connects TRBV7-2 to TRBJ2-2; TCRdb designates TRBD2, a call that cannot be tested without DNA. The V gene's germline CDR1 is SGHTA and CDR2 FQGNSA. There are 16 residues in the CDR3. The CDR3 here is CASSHSGVPNTGELFF.

The chain's CDR3 is CASTRGGAYRPSSYNEQFF. This sequence joins TRBV11-1 and TRBJ2-1; TCRdb gives TRBD2 as the D gene, but with no DNA this cannot be confirmed. CDR1 is SGHAT and CDR2 is FQDESV in the germline V gene (reference sequence). CDR3 size: 19 residues.

The CDR3 here is CASSQGTGHTDTQYF. The rearrangement joins TRBV4-3 to TRBJ2-3; as DNA is missing, the TRBD1 call by TCRdb cannot be tested. CDR3 length: 15 amino acids. The germline gives CDR1 LGHNA, CDR2 YSLEER.

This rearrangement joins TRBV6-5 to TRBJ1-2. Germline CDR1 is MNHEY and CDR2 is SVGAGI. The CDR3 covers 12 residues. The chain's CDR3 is CASSARDYGYTF.

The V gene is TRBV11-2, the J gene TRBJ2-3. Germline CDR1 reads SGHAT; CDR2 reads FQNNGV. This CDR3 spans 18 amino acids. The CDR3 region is CASSLDSVVISFADTQYF. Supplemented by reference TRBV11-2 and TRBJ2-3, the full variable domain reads EAGVAQSPRYKIIEKRQSVAFWCNPISGHATLYWYQQILGQGPKLLIQFQNNGVVDDSQLPKDRFSAERLKGVDSTLKIQPAKLEDSAVYLCASSLDSVVISFADTQYFGPGTRLTVL.

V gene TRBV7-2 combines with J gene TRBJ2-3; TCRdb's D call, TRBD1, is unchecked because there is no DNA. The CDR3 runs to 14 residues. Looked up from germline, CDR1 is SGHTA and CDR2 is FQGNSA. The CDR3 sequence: CASSLEAHADTQYF.

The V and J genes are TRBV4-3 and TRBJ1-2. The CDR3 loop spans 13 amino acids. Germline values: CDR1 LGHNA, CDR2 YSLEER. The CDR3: CASSLDGVRGYTF.

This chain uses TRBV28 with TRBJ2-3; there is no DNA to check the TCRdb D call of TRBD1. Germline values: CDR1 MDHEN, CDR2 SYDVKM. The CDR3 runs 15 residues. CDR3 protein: CASSFGDRGTDTQYF.

CDR3 in amino acids: CASSITGGYEQYF. This chain uses TRBV19 with TRBJ2-7; TCRdb's D call of TRBD1 is untestable without DNA. Germline V gives CDR1 LNHDA, CDR2 SQIVND (reference sequence). CDR3 length: 13 amino acids.

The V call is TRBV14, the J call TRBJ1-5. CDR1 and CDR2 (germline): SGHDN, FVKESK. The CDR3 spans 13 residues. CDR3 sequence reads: CASSDGPNQPQHF. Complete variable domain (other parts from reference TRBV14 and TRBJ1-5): EAGVTQFPSHSVIEKGQTVTLRCDPISGHDNLYWYRRVMGKEIKFLLHFVKESKQDESGMPNNRFLAERTGGTYSTLKVQPAELEDSGVYFCASSDGPNQPQHFGDGTRLSIL.

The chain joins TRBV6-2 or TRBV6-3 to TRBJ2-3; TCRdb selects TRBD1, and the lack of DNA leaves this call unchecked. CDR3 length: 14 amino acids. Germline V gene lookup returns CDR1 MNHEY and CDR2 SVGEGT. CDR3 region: CASSYGTGADTQYF.

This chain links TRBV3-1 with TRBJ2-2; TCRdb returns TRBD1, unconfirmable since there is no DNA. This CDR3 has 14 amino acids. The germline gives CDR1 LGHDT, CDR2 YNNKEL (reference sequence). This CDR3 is CASSKDRGEGELFF.

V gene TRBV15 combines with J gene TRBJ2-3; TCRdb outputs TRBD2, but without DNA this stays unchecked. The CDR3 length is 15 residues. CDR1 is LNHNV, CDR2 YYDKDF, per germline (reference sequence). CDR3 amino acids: CATSRGGGSTDTQYF.

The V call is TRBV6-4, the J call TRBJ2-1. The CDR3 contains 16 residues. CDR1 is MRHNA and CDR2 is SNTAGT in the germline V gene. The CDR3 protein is CASSDSWESSYNEQFF.

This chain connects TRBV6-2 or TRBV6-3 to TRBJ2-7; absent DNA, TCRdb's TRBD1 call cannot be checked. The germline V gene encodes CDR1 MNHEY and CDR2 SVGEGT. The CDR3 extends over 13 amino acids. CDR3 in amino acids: CASSSAPAYEQYF.

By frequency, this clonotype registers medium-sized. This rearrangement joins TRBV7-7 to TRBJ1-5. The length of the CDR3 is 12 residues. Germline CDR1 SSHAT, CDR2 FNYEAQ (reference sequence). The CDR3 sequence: CASTLGGQPQHF.

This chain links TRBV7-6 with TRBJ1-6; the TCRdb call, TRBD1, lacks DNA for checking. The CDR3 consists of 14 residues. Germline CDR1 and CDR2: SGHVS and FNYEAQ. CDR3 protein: CASSSGQLNSPLHF.

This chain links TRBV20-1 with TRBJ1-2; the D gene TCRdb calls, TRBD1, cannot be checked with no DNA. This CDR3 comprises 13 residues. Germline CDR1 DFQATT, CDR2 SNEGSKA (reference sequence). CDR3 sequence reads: CSVRTGGLYGYTF.

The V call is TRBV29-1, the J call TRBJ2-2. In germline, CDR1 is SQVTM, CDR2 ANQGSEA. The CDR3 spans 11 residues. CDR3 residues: CSVDTAGELFF.